This is a list of T cell receptor beta chains from one sample in a study of blood T cell repertoires in COVID-19. The data were produced by immunoSEQ multiplex PCR, yet TCRdb's version contains in-frame clones alone and is incomplete. The table has around 250,000 clones, around 82% seen once; the top ten hold 4.5% to 7%. Sequencing was carried out using peripheral blood. The receptor set was obtained from a man older than 75 with acute or convalescent COVID-19. Both conserved end residues are part of each CDR3. The D gene is left open where the match is weak. Clone size is not always given. Where it is, it says once, few, many or a class for expanded clones.

.	.	TRBJ2-7	TRBV6-1	CASSEGGIGPREQYF	TGTGCCAGCAGTGAAGGGGGCATCGGGCCTCGCGAGCAGTACTTC
.	.	TRBJ1-2	TRBV6-5	CASRLTDYGYTF	TGTGCCAGCAGGTTGACAGACTATGGCTACACCTTC
.	.	TRBJ2-5	TRBV20-1	CSASEDWGETQYF	TGCAGTGCTAGTGAGGACTGGGGAGAGACCCAGTACTTC
TRBD1	.	TRBJ2-2	TRBV11-2	CASTPFRDRGRRFTGELFF	TGTGCCAGCACCCCGTTCCGGGACAGGGGGCGCAGGTTCACCGGGGAGCTGTTTTTT
.	.	TRBJ2-3	TRBV7-9	CASSFVPDTQYF	TGTGCCAGCAGCTTCGTTCCAGATACGCAGTATTTT
TRBD1	.	TRBJ1-1	TRBV18	CASSPPGGVTEAFF	TGTGCCAGCTCACCTCCAGGGGGCGTCACTGAAGCTTTCTTT
.	.	TRBJ1-1	TRBV9	CASSAELNTEAFF	TGTGCCAGCAGCGCAGAATTGAACACTGAAGCTTTCTTT
TRBD2	.	TRBJ2-2	TRBV6-2/TRBV6-3	CASSWRGTTGELFF	TGTGCCAGCAGTTGGCGGGGGACCACCGGGGAGCTGTTTTTT
.	.	TRBJ2-1	TRBV19	CASSISSTAYNEQFF	TGTGCCAGTAGTATATCTAGTACGGCCTACAATGAGCAGTTCTTC
TRBD1	.	TRBJ2-7	TRBV7-2	CASRKTGDDYYEQYF	TGTGCCAGCAGGAAAACAGGGGACGATTACTACGAGCAGTACTTC
.	.	TRBJ2-7	TRBV6-1	CASSEPGWYEQYF	TGTGCCAGCAGTGAACCAGGGTGGTACGAGCAGTACTTC
.	.	TRBJ2-5	TRBV5-5	CASSFRAQWETQYF	TGTGCCAGCAGCTTCAGGGCCCAGTGGGAGACCCAGTACTTC
TRBD2	.	TRBJ2-4	TRBV28	CASSLSQGGSAKNIQYF	TGTGCCAGCAGTTTAAGTCAGGGAGGGTCGGCCAAAAACATTCAGTACTTC
TRBD1	.	TRBJ1-5	TRBV5-8	CASSIPMTGNQPQHF	TGTGCCAGCAGCATTCCTATGACAGGGAATCAGCCCCAGCATTTT
.	.	TRBJ1-1	TRBV4-1	CASSQDLWAMGTEAFF	TGCGCCAGCAGCCAAGATTTATGGGCCATGGGCACTGAAGCTTTCTTT
.	.	TRBJ2-5	TRBV20-1	CSAEREETQYF	TGCAGTGCGGAGAGGGAAGAGACCCAGTACTTC
TRBD1	.	TRBJ2-2	TRBV24-1	CATSVGQGNTGELFF	TGTGCCACCAGCGTAGGACAGGGGAACACCGGGGAGCTGTTTTTT
.	once	TRBJ2-1	TRBV18	CASSPTGPGNEQFF	TGTGCCAGCTCACCAACCGGCCCAGGGAATGAGCAGTTCTTC
TRBD1	once	TRBJ1-2	TRBV24-1	CATSERDSYYGYTF	TGTGCCACCAGTGAACGGGACAGCTACTATGGCTACACCTTC
TRBD2	.	TRBJ2-3	TRBV30	CAWSRGLAAQYF	TGTGCCTGGAGCCGGGGACTAGCGGCGCAGTATTTT
.	.	TRBJ1-2	TRBV19	CASSRVGGDYGYTF	TGTGCCAGTAGTCGGGTAGGGGGAGACTATGGCTACACCTTC
.	once	TRBJ1-5	TRBV19	CASSILENQPQHF	TGTGCCAGTAGTATACTAGAGAATCAGCCCCAGCATTTT
TRBD2	once	TRBJ2-1	TRBV6-5	CASKTSGNSYNEQFF	TGTGCCAGCAAGACTAGCGGGAACTCCTACAATGAGCAGTTCTTC
.	.	TRBJ2-1	TRBV1	CTSSPTCPPGPYNEQFF	TGCACCAGCAGCCCGACTTGCCCCCCTGGCCCCTACAATGAGCAGTTCTTC
.	.	TRBJ1-2	TRBV27	CASSSSLGGGGYTF	TGTGCCAGCAGTTCCTCCCTTGGGGGAGGCGGCTACACCTTC
.	.	TRBJ2-1	TRBV27	CASSLGGYEQFF	TGTGCCAGCAGTTTAGGAGGTTATGAGCAGTTCTTC
TRBD2	.	TRBJ2-1	TRBV14	CASSQGGTIDEQFF	TGTGCCAGCAGCCAAGGAGGGACTATTGATGAGCAGTTCTTC